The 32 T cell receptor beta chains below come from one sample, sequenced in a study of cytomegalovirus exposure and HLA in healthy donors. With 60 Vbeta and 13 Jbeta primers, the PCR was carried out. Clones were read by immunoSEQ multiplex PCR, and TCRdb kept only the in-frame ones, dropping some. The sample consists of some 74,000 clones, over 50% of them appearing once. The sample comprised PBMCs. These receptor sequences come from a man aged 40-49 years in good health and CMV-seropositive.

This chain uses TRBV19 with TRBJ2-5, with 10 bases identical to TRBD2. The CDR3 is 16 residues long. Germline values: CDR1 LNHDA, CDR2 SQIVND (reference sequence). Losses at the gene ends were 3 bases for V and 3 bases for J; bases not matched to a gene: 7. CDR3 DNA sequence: TGTGCCAGTAGTATTGGGGGTGGACTAGCGGAAGAGACCCAGTACTTC. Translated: CASSIGGGLAEETQYF.

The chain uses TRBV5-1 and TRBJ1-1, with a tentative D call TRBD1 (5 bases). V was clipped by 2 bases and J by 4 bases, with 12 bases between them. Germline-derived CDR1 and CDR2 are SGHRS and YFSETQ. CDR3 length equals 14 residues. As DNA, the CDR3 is TGCGCCAGCAGCTTTGGGGCAGGGCGCACTGAAGCTTTCTTT. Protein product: CASSFGAGRTEAFF.

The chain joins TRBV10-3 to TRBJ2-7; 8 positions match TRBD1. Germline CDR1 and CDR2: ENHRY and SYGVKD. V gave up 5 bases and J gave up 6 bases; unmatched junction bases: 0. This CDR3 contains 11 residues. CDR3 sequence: CAISQGAEQYF. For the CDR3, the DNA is TGTGCCATCAGTCAGGGGGCCGAGCAGTACTTC.

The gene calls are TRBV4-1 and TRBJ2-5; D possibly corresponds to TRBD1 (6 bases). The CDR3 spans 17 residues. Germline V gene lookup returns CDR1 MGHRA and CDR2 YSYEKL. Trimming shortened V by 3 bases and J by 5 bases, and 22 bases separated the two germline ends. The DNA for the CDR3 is TGCGCCAGCAGCCATTCTCCGGGACATCAGTCCCGTGAGACCCAGTACTTC. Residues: CASSHSPGHQSRETQYF.

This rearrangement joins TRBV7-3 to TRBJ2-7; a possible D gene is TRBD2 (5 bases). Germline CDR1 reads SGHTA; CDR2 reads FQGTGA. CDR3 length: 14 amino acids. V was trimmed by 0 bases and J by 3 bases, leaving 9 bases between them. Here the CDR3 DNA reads TGTGCCAGCAGCTTAACGGCGGGTAGCTACGAGCAGTACTTC. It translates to CASSLTAGSYEQYF. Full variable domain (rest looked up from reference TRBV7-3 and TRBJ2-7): GAGVSQTPSNKVTEKGKYVELRCDPISGHTALYWYRQSLGQGPEFLIYFQGTGAADDSGLPNDRFFAVRPEGSVSTLKIQRTERGDSAVYLCASSLTAGSYEQYFGPGTRLTVT.

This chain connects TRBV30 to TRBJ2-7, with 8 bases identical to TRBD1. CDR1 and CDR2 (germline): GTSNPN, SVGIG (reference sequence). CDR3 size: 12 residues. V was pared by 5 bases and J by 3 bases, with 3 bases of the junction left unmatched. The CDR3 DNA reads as TGTGCCTGGGGCAGGGGGCTCTACGAGCAGTACTTC. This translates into CAWGRGLYEQYF.

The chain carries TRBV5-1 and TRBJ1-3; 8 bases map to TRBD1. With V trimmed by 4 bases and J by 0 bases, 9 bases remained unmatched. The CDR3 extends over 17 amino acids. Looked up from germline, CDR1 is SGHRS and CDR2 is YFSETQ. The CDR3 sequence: CASSLLTGAVSGNTIYF. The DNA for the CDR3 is TGCGCCAGCAGCCTCCTGACAGGGGCGGTCTCTGGAAACACCATATATTTT. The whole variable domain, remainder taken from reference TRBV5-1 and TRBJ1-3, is KAGVTQTPRYLIKTRGQQVTLSCSPISGHRSVSWYQQTPGQGLQFLFEYFSETQRNKGNFPGRFSGRQFSNSRSEMNVSTLELGDSALYLCASSLLTGAVSGNTIYFGEGSWLTVV.

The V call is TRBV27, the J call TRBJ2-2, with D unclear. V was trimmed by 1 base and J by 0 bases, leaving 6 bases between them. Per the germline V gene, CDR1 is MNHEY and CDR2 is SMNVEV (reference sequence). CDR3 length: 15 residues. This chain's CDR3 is CASSLFQTNTGELFF. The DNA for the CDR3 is TGTGCCAGCAGTTTATTCCAGACGAACACCGGGGAGCTGTTTTTT.

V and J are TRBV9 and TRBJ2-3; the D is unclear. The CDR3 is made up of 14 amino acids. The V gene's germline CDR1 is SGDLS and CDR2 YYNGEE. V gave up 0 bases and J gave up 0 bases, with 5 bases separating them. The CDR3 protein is CASSVGASTDTQYF. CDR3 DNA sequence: TGTGCCAGCAGCGTAGGGGCTAGCACAGATACGCAGTATTTT.

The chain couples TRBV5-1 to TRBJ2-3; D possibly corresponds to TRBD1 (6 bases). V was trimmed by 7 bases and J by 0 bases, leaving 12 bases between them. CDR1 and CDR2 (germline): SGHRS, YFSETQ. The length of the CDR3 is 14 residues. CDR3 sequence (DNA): TGCGCCAGCGTCGGGACACCTAGCACAGATACGCAGTATTTT. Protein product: CASVGTPSTDTQYF.

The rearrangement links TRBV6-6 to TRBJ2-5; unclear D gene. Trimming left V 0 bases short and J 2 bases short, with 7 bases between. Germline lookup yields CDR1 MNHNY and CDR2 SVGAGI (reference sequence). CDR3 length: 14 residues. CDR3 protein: CASSYSSSQETQYF. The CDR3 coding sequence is TGTGCCAGCAGTTACTCGTCCTCTCAAGAGACCCAGTACTTC.

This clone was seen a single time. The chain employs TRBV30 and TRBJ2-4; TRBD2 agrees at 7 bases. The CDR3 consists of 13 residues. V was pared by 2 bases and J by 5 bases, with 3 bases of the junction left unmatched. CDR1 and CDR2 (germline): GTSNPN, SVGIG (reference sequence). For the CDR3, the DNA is TGTGCCTGGAGTTTGGGGAGGGAAAACATTCAGTACTTC. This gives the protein CAWSLGRENIQYF.

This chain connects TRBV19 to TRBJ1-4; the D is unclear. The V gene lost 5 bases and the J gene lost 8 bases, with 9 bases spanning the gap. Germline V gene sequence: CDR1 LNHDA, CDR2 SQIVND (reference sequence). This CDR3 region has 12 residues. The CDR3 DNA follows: TGTGCCAGTAGTCCCAGGCGCGAAAAACTGTTTTTT. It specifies CASSPRREKLFF.

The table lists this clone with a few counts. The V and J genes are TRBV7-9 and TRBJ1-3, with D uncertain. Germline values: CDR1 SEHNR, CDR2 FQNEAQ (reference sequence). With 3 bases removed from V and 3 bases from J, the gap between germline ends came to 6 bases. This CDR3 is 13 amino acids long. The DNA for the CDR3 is TGTGCCAGCAGCTTGAGGGATGGAAACACCATATATTTT. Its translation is CASSLRDGNTIYF.

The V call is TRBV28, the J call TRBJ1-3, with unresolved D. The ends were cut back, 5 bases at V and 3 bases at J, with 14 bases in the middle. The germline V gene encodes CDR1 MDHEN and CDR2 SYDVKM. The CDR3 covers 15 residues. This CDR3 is CASSPTYYLGNTIYF. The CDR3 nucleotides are TGTGCCAGCAGTCCGACTTATTACCTTGGAAACACCATATATTTT.

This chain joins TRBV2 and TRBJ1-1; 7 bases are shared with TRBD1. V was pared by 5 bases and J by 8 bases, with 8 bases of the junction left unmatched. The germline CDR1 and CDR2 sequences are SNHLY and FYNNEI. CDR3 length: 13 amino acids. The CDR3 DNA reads TGTGCCAGCAGTCTCCGGTGGGACAGCGAAGCTTTCTTT. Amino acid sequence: CASSLRWDSEAFF.

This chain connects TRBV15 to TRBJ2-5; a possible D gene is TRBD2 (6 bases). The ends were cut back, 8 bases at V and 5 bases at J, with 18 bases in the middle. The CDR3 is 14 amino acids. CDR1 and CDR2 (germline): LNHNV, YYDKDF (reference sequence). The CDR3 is CATDMNGGRETQYF. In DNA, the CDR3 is TGTGCCACCGACATGAACGGGGGTAGGGAGACCCAGTACTTC. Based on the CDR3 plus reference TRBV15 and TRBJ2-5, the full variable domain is DAMVIQNPRYQVTQFGKPVTLSCSQTLNHNVMYWYQQKSSQAPKLLFHYYDKDFNNEADTPDNFQSRRPNTSFCFLDIRSPGLGDTAMYLCATDMNGGRETQYFGPGTRLLVL.

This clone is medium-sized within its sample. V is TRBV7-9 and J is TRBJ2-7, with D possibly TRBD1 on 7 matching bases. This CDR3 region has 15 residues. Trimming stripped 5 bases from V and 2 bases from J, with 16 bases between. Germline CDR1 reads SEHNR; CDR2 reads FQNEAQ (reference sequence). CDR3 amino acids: CASSQRGRGAYEQYF. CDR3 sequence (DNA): TGTGCCAGCAGCCAGAGGGGCAGGGGGGCCTACGAGCAGTACTTC.

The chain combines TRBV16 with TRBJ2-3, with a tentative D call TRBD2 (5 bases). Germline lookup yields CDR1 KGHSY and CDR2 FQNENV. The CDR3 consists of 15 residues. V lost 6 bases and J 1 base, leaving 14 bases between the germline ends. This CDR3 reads CASSQEGRGTDTQYF. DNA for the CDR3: TGTGCCAGCAGTCAAGAGGGAAGGGGCACAGATACGCAGTATTTT.

The CDR3 spells CASSLGQINYGYTF. CDR3 in DNA: TGTGCCAGCAGCCTGGGACAGATTAACTATGGCTACACCTTC. The J gene is TRBJ1-2, the V gene TRBV5-6, with 7 bases identical to TRBD1. The J segment lost 1 base and the V segment lost 4 bases, leaving 4 bases of the junction unmatched. Per germline, CDR1 SGHDT and CDR2 YYEEEE. CDR3 length: 14 residues.

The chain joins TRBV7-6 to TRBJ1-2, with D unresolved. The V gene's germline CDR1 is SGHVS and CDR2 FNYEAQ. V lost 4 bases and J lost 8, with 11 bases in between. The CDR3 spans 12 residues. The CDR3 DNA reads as TGTGCCAGCAGCTCCAATTTGGAGGGCTACACCTTC. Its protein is CASSSNLEGYTF. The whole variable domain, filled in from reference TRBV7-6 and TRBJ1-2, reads GAGVSQSPRYKVTKRGQDVALRCDPISGHVSLYWYRQALGQGPEFLTYFNYEAQQDKSGLPNDRFSAERPEGSISTLTIQRTEQRDSAMYRCASSSNLEGYTFGSGTRLTVV.

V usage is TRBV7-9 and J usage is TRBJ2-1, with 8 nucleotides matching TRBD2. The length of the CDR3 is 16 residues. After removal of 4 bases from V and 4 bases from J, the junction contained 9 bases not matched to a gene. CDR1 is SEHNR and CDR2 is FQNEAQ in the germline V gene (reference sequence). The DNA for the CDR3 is TGTGCCAGCAGCTCGAGAGCGGGGGAGGTGTACAATGAGCAGTTCTTC. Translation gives CASSSRAGEVYNEQFF.

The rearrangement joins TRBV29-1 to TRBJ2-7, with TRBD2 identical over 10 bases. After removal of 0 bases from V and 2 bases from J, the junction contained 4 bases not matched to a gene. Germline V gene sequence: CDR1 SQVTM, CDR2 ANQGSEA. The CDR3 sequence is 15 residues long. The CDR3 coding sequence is TGCAGCGTTGAAGATTGGACTAGCGGCACCTACGAGCAGTACTTC. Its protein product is CSVEDWTSGTYEQYF.

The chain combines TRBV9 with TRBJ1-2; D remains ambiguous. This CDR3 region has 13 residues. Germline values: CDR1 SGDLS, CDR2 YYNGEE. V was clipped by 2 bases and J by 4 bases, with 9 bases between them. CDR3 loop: CASSVDRGYGYTF. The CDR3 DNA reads TGTGCCAGCAGCGTTGATCGCGGCTATGGCTACACCTTC.

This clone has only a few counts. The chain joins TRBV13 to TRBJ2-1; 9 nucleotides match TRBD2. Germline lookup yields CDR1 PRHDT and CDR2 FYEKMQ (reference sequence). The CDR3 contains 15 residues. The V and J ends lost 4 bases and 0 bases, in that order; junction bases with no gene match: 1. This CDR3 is CASSSGLASYNEQFF. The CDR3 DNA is TGTGCCAGCAGCTCGGGACTAGCCTCCTACAATGAGCAGTTCTTC.

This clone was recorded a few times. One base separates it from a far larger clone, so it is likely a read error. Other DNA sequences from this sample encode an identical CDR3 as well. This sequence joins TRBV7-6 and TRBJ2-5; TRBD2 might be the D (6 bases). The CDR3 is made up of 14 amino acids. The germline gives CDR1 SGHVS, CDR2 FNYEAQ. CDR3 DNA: TGTGCTAGCCGTGCGTGGCGGGGACAAGAGACCCAGTACTTC. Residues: CASRAWRGQETQYF.

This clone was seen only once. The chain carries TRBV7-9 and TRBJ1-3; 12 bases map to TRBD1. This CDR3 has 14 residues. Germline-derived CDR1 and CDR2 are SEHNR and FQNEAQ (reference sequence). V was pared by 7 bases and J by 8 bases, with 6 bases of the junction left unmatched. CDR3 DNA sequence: TGTGCCAGCAACCGGGACAGGGGGCCTGACACCATATATTTT. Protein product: CASNRDRGPDTIYF.

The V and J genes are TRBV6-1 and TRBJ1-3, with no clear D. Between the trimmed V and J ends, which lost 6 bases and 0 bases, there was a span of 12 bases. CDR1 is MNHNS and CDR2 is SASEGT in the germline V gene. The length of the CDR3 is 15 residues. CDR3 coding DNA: TGTGCCAGCAGAGTGTTACGGGACTCTGGAAACACCATATATTTT. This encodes CASRVLRDSGNTIYF.

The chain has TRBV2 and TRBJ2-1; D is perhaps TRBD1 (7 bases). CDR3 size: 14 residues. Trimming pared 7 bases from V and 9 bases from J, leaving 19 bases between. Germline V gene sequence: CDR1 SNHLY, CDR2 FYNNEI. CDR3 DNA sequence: TGTGCCAGCACCAGGGGGGTCGGGAACACTGAGCAGTTCTTC. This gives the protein CASTRGVGNTEQFF.

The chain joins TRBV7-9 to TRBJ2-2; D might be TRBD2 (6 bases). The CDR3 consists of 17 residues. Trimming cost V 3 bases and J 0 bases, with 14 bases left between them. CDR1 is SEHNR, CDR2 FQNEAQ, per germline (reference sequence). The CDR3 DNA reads TGTGCCAGCAGCTTCCTCTTCTCGGGAGCGAACACCGGGGAGCTGTTTTTT. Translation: CASSFLFSGANTGELFF.

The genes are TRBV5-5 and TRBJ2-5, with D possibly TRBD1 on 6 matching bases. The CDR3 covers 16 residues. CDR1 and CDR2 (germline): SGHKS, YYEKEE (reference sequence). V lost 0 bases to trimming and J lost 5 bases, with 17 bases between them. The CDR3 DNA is TGTGCCAGCAGCTTGGGAGCACAGGGAGTTTATGAGACCCAGTACTTC. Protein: CASSLGAQGVYETQYF.

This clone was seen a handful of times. The CDR3 bases are TGCGCCAGCAGCTTCGGGAACACTGAAGCTTTCTTT. It yields the protein CASSFGNTEAFF. This chain connects TRBV5-1 to TRBJ1-1; D gene unclear. Germline V gene sequence: CDR1 SGHRS, CDR2 YFSETQ. This CDR3 contains 12 residues. V lost 2 bases to trimming and J lost 1 base, with 3 bases between them.